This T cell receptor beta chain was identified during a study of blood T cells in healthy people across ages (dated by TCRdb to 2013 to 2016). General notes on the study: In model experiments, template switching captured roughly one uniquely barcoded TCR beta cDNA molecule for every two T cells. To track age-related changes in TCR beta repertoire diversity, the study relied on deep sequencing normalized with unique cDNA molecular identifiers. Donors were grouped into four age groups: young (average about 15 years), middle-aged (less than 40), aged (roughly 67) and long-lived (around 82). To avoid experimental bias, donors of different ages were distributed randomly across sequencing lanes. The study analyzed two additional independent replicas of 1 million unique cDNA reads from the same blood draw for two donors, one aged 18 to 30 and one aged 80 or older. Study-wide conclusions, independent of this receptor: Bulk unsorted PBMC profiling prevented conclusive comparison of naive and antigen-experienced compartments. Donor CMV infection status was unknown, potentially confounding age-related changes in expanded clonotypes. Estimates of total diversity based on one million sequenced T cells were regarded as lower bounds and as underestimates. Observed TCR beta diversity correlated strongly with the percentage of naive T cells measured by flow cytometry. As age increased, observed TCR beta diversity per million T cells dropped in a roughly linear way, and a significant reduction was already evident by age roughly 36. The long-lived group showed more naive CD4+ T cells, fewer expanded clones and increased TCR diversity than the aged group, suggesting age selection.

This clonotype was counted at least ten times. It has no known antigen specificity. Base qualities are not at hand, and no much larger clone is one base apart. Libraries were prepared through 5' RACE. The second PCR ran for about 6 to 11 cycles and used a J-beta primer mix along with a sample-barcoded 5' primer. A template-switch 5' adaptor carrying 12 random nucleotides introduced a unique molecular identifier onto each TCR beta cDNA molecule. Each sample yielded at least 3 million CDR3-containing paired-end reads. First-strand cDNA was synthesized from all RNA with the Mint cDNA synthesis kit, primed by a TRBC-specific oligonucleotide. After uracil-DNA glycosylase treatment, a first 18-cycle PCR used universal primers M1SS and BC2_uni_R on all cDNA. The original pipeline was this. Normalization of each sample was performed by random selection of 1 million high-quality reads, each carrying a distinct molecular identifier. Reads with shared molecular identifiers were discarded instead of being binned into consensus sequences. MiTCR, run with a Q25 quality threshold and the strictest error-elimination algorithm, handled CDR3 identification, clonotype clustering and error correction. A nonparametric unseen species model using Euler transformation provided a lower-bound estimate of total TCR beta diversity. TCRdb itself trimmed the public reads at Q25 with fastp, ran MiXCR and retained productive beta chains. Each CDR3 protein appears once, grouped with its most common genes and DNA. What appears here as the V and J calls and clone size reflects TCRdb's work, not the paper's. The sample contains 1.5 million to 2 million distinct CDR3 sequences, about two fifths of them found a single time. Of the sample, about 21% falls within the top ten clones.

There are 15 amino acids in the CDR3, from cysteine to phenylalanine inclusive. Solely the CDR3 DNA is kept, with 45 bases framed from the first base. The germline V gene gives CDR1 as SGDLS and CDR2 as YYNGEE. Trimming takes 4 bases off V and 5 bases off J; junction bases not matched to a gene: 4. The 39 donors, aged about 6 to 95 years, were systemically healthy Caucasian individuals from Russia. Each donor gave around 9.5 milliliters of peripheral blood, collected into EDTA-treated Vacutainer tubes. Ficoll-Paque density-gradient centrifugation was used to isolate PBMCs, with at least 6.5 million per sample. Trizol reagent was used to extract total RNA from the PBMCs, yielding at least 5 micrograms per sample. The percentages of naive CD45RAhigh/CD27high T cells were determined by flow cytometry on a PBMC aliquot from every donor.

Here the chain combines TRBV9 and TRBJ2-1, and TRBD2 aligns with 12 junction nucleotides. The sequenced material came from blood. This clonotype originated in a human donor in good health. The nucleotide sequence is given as TGTGCCAGCAGCTCTAGCGGGGGGGCCCACAATGAGCAGTTCTTC. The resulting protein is CASSSSGGAHNEQFF. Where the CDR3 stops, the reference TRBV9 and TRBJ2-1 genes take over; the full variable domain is DSGVTQTPKHLITATGQRVTLRCSPRSGDLSVYWYQQSLDQGLQFLIQYYNGEERAKGNILERFSAQQFPDLHSELNLSSLELGDSALYFCASSSSGGAHNEQFFGPGTRLTVL.